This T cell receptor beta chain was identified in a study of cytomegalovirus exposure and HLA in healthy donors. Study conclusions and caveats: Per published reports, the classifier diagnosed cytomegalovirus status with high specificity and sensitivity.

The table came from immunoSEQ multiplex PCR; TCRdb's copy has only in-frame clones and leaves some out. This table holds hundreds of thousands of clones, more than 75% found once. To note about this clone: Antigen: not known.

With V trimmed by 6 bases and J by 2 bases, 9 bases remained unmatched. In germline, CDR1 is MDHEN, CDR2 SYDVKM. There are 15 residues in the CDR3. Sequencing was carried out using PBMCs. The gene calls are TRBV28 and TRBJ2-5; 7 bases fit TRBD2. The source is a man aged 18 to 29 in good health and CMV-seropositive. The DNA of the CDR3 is TGTGCCAGCAGCTCACGGCGGGGGATACAAGAGACCCAGTACTTC. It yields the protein CASSSRRGIQETQYF.